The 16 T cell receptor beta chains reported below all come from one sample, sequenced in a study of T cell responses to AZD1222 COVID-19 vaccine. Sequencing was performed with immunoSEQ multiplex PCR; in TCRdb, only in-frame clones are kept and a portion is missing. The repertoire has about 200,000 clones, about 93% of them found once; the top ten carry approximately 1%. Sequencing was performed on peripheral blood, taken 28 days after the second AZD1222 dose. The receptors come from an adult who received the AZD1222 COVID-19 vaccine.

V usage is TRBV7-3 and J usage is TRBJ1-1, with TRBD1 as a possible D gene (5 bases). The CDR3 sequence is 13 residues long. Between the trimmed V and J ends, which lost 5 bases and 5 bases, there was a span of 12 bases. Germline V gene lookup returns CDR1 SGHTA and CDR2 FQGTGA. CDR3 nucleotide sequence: TGTGCCAGCAGCCGCACGGGGGATACTGAAGCTTTCTTT. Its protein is CASSRTGDTEAFF.

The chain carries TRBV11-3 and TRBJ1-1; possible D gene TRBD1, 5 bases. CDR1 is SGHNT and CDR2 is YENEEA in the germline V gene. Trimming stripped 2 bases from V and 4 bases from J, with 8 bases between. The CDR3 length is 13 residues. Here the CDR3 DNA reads TGTGCCAGCAGCTTAAGCGACAGCACTGAAGCTTTCTTT. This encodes CASSLSDSTEAFF. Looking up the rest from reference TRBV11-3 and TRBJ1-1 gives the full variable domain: EAGVVQSPRYKIIEKKQPVAFWCNPISGHNTLYWYLQNLGQGPELLIRYENEEAVDDSQLPKDRFSAERLKGVDSTLKIQPAELGDSAVYLCASSLSDSTEAFFGQGTRLTVV.

The DNA of the CDR3 is TGTGCCAGCACCGCATACAATGAGCAGTTCTTC. Its protein product is CASTAYNEQFF. J is TRBJ2-1 and V is TRBV28; no definite D call. CDR3 length equals 11 residues. With 7 bases removed from V and 4 bases from J, the gap between germline ends came to 5 bases. Germline assignment: CDR1 MDHEN and CDR2 SYDVKM.

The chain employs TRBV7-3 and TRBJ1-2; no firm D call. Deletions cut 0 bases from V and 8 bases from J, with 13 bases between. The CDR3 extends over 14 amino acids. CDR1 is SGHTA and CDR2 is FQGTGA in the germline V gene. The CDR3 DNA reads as TGTGCCAGCAGCTTAACAACAGCAGCGGGGGGCTACACCTTC. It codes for CASSLTTAAGGYTF.

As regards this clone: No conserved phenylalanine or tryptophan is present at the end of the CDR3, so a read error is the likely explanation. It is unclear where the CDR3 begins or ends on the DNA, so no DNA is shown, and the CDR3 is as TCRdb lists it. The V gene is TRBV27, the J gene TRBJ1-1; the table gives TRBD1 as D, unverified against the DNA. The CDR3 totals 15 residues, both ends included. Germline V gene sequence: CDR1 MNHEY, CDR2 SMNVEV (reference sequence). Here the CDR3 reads CASSPPGRTGRALVV.

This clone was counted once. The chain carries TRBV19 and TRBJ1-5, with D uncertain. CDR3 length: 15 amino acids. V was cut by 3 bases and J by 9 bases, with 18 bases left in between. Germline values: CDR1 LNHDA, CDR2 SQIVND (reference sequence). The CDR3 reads CASSIPPAHHRPQHF. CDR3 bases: TGTGCCAGTAGTATCCCGCCAGCCCACCATCGGCCCCAGCATTTT.

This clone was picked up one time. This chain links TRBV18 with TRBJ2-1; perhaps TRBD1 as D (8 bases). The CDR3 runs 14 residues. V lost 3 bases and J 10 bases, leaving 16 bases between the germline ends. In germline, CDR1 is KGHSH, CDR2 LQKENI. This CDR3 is CASSPPTGEGEQFF. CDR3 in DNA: TGTGCCAGCTCACCGCCGACAGGGGAGGGGGAGCAGTTCTTC. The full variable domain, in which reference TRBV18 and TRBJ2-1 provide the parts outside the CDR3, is NAGVMQNPRHLVRRRGQEARLRCSPMKGHSHVYWYRQLPEEGLKFMVYLQKENIIDESGMPKERFSAEFPKEGPSILRIQQVVRGDSAAYFCASSPPTGEGEQFFGPGTRLTVL.

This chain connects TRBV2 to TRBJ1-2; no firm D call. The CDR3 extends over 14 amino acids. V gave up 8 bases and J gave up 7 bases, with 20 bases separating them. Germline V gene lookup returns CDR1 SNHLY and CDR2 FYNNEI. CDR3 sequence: CASPPPGREGGYTF. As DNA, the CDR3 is TGTGCCAGCCCTCCCCCCGGGCGGGAGGGTGGCTACACCTTC.

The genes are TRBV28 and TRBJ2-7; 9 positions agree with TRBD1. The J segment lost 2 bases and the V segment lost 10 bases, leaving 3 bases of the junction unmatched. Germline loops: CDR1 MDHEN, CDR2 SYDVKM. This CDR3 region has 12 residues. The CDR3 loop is CATRDRAYEQYF. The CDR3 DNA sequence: TGTGCCACCCGGGACAGGGCCTACGAGCAGTACTTC. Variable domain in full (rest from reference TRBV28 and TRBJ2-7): DVKVTQSSRYLVKRTGEKVFLECVQDMDHENMFWYRQDPGLGLRLIYFSYDVKMKEKGDIPEGYSVSREKKERFSLILESASTNQTSMYLCATRDRAYEQYFGPGTRLTVT.

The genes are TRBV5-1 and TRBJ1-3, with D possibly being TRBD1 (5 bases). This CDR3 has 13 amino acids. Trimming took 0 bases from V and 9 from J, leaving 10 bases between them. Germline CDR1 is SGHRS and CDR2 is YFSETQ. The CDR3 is CASSLAGQATIYF. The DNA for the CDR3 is TGCGCCAGCAGCTTGGCAGGGCAAGCCACCATATATTTT.

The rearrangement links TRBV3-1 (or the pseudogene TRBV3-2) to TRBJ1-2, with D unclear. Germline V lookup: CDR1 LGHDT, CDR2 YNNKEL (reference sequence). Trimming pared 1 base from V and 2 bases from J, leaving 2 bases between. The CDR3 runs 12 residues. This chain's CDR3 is CASSQGNYGYTF. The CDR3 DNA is TGTGCCAGCAGCCAAGGCAACTATGGCTACACCTTC.

The chain's CDR3 is CASSLIGRGNTGELFF. The DNA for the CDR3 is TGTGCCAGCAGCTTAATTGGGAGGGGAAACACCGGGGAGCTGTTTTTT. The gene calls are TRBV7-3 and TRBJ2-2; TRBD2 agrees at 7 bases. Germline V CDR1 and CDR2: SGHTA, FQGTGA. V lost 1 base, J lost 2 bases, and 4 bases stayed unmatched. CDR3 size: 16 residues.

CDR3 bases: TGTGCCAGCAGCCAAGATCGGGGGGCCGGAGACAAAAACATTCAGTACTTC. It translates to CASSQDRGAGDKNIQYF. The rearrangement links TRBV4-2 to TRBJ2-4; D is possibly TRBD2 (7 bases). Germline V gene sequence: CDR1 LGHNA, CDR2 YNFKEQ. CDR3 length equals 17 residues. The V end lost 0 bases, the J end lost 3 bases, and 15 bases lay between the germline ends.

CDR3 sequence (DNA): TGTGCCAGCAGCTTAATGGGGGCCCAATCCTACGAGCAGTACTTC. It translates to CASSLMGAQSYEQYF. This chain links TRBV7-9 with TRBJ2-7; D is possibly TRBD1 (6 bases). The V gene's germline CDR1 is SEHNR and CDR2 FQNEAQ (reference sequence). This CDR3 is built from 15 residues. Trimming pared 2 bases from V and 1 base from J, leaving 12 bases between.

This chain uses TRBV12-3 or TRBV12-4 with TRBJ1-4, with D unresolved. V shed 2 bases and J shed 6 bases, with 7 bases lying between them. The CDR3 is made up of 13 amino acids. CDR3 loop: CASSLLSDEKLFF. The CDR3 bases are TGTGCCAGCAGTTTATTATCAGATGAAAAACTGTTTTTT.

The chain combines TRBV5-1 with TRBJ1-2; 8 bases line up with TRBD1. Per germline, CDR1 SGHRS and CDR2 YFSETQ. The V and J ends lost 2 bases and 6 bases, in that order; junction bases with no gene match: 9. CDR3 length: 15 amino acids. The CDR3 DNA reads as TGCGCCAGCAGCTTACAGGGGGAGCTGGGAGATGGCTACACCTTC. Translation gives CASSLQGELGDGYTF.